Below are 30 T cell receptor beta chains sequenced from a single sample in a study of T cell responses to AZD1222 COVID-19 vaccine. The table came from immunoSEQ multiplex PCR; TCRdb's copy has only in-frame clones and leaves some out. The data show approximately 180,000 clones, about 93% seen once. The sample was peripheral blood, taken 28 days after the second dose of the MenACWY control vaccine. The receptor source for this set is an adult who received the MenACWY meningococcal vaccine as a control.

The rearrangement uses TRBV6-6 and TRBJ1-5, with TRBD1 matching 8 bases. After removal of 10 bases from V and 1 base from J, the junction contained 6 bases not matched to a gene. The germline CDR1 and CDR2 sequences are MNHNY and SVGAGI (reference sequence). The CDR3 runs to 14 residues. CDR3 sequence reads: CATRTGQSNQPQHF. CDR3 DNA: TGTGCCACCCGGACAGGGCAAAGCAATCAGCCCCAGCATTTT.

The rearrangement links TRBV2 to TRBJ1-2; D not resolved. Germline values: CDR1 SNHLY, CDR2 FYNNEI. Trimming took 2 bases from V and 8 from J, leaving 9 bases between them. This CDR3 comprises 12 residues. The CDR3: CASSETPGGYTF. The CDR3, as DNA: TGTGCCAGCAGTGAAACTCCCGGCGGCTACACCTTC.

The chain links TRBV6-5 to TRBJ2-2; 9 bases map to TRBD2. V shed 7 bases and J 7 bases; nucleotides not matched to a gene: 10. CDR1 MNHEY and CDR2 SVGAGI come from the germline V gene. This CDR3 is built from 15 residues. Here the CDR3 reads CASTWSGTSNGELFF. DNA for the CDR3: TGTGCCAGCACCTGGTCCGGGACTAGCAACGGGGAGCTGTTTTTT.

J is TRBJ1-2 and V is TRBV18, with a possible D match to TRBD1 (6 bases). With 1 base removed from V and 3 bases from J, the gap between germline ends came to 9 bases. The CDR3 length is 14 residues. Germline lookup yields CDR1 KGHSH and CDR2 LQKENI. CDR3 bases: TGTGCCAGCTCACCACTTTCAGGGGACTATGGCTACACCTTC. Encoded protein: CASSPLSGDYGYTF.

The chain uses TRBV10-3 and TRBJ2-3; possibly TRBD2 for D (7 bases). Trimming cost V 2 bases and J 4 bases, with 13 bases left between them. CDR1 is ENHRY and CDR2 is SYGVKD in the germline V gene. The CDR3 is 15 amino acids. The CDR3 protein is CAISERGAPADTQYF. Written as DNA, the CDR3 is TGTGCCATCAGTGAGCGGGGGGCCCCCGCAGATACGCAGTATTTT.

The chain has TRBV5-1 and TRBJ1-4; D remains ambiguous. CDR1 is SGHRS, CDR2 YFSETQ, per germline. This CDR3 has 15 amino acids. The V gene lost 4 bases and the J gene lost 2 bases, with 12 bases spanning the gap. The CDR3 protein is CASSPGRGTNEKLFF. Written as DNA, the CDR3 is TGCGCCAGCAGCCCCGGACGAGGCACTAATGAAAAACTGTTTTTT. The full variable domain, its missing parts supplied by reference TRBV5-1 and TRBJ1-4, is KAGVTQTPRYLIKTRGQQVTLSCSPISGHRSVSWYQQTPGQGLQFLFEYFSETQRNKGNFPGRFSGRQFSNSRSEMNVSTLELGDSALYLCASSPGRGTNEKLFFGSGTQLSVL.

The chain links TRBV5-6 to TRBJ2-6; D is uncertain. CDR1 is SGHDT and CDR2 is YYEEEE in the germline V gene. The CDR3 runs to 16 residues. The ends were cut back, 5 bases at V and 1 base at J, with 13 bases in the middle. CDR3 amino acids: CASSPPLGSGANVLTF. In DNA, the CDR3 is TGTGCCAGCAGTCCCCCGCTCGGGTCTGGGGCCAACGTCCTGACTTTC.

This rearrangement joins TRBV19 to TRBJ1-5, with D tentatively TRBD1 (5 bases). CDR3 length: 17 residues. With 3 bases removed from V and 7 bases from J, the gap between germline ends came to 22 bases. Germline values: CDR1 LNHDA, CDR2 SQIVND (reference sequence). Here the CDR3 reads CASSIGDSRRPNQPQHF. CDR3 nucleotide sequence: TGTGCCAGTAGTATCGGAGACAGTCGTCGCCCCAACCAGCCCCAGCATTTT.

The chain recombines TRBV4-1 with TRBJ1-1; D unclear. V lost 3 bases to trimming and J lost 5 bases, with 22 bases between them. The CDR3 totals 17 residues. From germline, CDR1 is MGHRA and CDR2 YSYEKL. CDR3 bases: TGCGCCAGCAGCCACAAACGAGGAGGAAACTACGAGACTGAAGCTTTCTTT. It codes for CASSHKRGGNYETEAFF.

J is TRBJ2-3 and V is TRBV4-2, with TRBD2 matching 8 bases. The CDR3 contains 16 residues. J lost 0 bases, V lost 4 bases, and 6 bases had no gene match. From germline, CDR1 is LGHNA and CDR2 YNFKEQ. The DNA of the CDR3 is TGTGCCAGCAGCCCCACTCGCGGGGGGAGCACAGATACGCAGTATTTT. Protein product: CASSPTRGGSTDTQYF.

The rearrangement joins TRBV29-1 to TRBJ1-6, with D uncertain. CDR1 is SQVTM and CDR2 is ANQGSEA in the germline V gene. The CDR3 has 9 amino acids. CDR3 nucleotides: TGCCGGGCGCTTCGACCCCTCCACTTT. It translates to CRALRPLHF.

The chain employs TRBV4-2 and TRBJ2-7; D unresolved. The V end was cut by 2 bases, the J end by 5 bases, with 10 bases between. Germline V gene lookup returns CDR1 LGHNA and CDR2 YNFKEQ. The CDR3 sequence is 13 residues long. The CDR3 here is CASSQIVENEQYF. The DNA for the CDR3 is TGTGCCAGCAGCCAAATAGTGGAAAACGAGCAGTACTTC.

The rearrangement uses TRBV15 and TRBJ1-1; 9 positions agree with TRBD1. The CDR3 loop spans 15 amino acids. V was clipped by 1 base and J by 4 bases; unmatched bases: 4. CDR1 and CDR2 from the germline V gene are LNHNV and YYDKDF (reference sequence). The CDR3 spells CATSRGGTGSTEAFF. The CDR3 region has the DNA TGTGCCACCAGCAGAGGCGGGACAGGGAGCACTGAAGCTTTCTTT.

Regarding this clone: This sample includes further DNA sequences coding for the same CDR3. The CDR3 nucleotides read TGTGCCAGCAGTTCGAACTATGGCTACACCTTC. Translating gives CASSSNYGYTF. The chain has TRBV28 and TRBJ1-2; D is unresolved. Per germline, CDR1 MDHEN and CDR2 SYDVKM. V shed 4 bases and J shed 2 bases, with 2 bases lying between them. CDR3 size: 11 residues.

The V call is TRBV3-1 (or the pseudogene TRBV3-2), the J call TRBJ2-1; weak D call: TRBD1 (5 bases). Germline assignment: CDR1 LGHDT and CDR2 YNNKEL (reference sequence). Trimming took off 2 bases at V and 13 bases at J, with 12 bases between the two ends. This CDR3 spans 12 amino acids. The CDR3 reads CASSQLQALQFF. The CDR3 nucleotides are TGTGCCAGCAGCCAATTACAGGCCCTCCAGTTCTTC.

The chain uses TRBV23-1 and TRBJ2-1, with D perhaps TRBD1 (5 bases). Being an ORF, TRBV23-1 has a function that is uncertain. The CDR3 totals 16 residues. The V and J ends lost 4 bases and 6 bases respectively, with 19 bases between them. The CDR3 loop reads CASSPLRGLMGNEQFF. CDR3 sequence (DNA): TGCGCCAGCAGTCCGCTTAGGGGTCTAATGGGCAATGAGCAGTTCTTC.

J is TRBJ2-5 and V is TRBV4-1; 9 positions match TRBD2. This CDR3 comprises 18 residues. CDR1 is MGHRA and CDR2 is YSYEKL in the germline V gene. Losses at the gene ends were 0 bases for V and 4 bases for J; bases not matched to a gene: 12. Here the CDR3 reads CASSQDWSGLARGETQYF. In DNA, the CDR3 is TGCGCCAGCAGCCAAGATTGGAGCGGACTAGCGAGGGGAGAGACCCAGTACTTC.

The chain links TRBV18 to TRBJ1-6; D not certain. V was clipped by 0 bases and J by 9 bases, with 12 bases between them. Germline V gene data show CDR1 as KGHSH and CDR2 as LQKENI. CDR3 length: 15 residues. The CDR3 spells CASSPPGPGSSPLHF. In DNA form, the CDR3 reads TGTGCCAGCTCACCACCAGGTCCCGGCAGTTCACCCCTCCACTTT.

The rearrangement links TRBV2 to TRBJ1-3, with D perhaps matching TRBD1 (6 bases). V dropped 4 bases and J dropped 7 bases, with 11 bases sitting between them. Per germline, CDR1 SNHLY and CDR2 FYNNEI. The CDR3 is 13 residues long. The CDR3 coding sequence is TGTGCCAGCAGTGCTACAGGGTTGAACACCATATATTTT. This translates into CASSATGLNTIYF.

The V call is TRBV24-1, the J call TRBJ2-7; 9 nucleotides line up with TRBD1. The CDR3 runs to 13 residues. Trimming removed 5 bases from V and 5 bases from J; junction bases left unmatched: 3. Looked up from germline, CDR1 is KGHDR and CDR2 is SFDVKD. CDR3 sequence (DNA): TGTGCCACCAGTGTGGGACAGGGCCACGAGCAGTACTTC. It encodes CATSVGQGHEQYF.

The V gene is TRBV2, the J gene TRBJ1-1; D may be TRBD1 (5 bases). This CDR3 has 18 amino acids. Germline V gene sequence: CDR1 SNHLY, CDR2 FYNNEI. V was shortened by 3 bases and J by 4 bases, with 24 bases between the two germline ends. The CDR3 DNA is TGTGCCAGCAGTGATGGTACCGTTCTGCTTCGGGGGGGCACTGAAGCTTTCTTT. Translating gives CASSDGTVLLRGGTEAFF.

The J gene is TRBJ2-7, the V gene TRBV18, with 7 bases identical to TRBD1. The V segment lost 3 bases and the J segment 3 bases; nucleotides outside the gene matches: 8. Germline lookup yields CDR1 KGHSH and CDR2 LQKENI. The CDR3 has 15 residues. CDR3 in DNA: TGTGCCAGCTCACCCGGACAGGTTGGGCACTACGAGCAGTACTTC. This gives the protein CASSPGQVGHYEQYF. The full variable domain, with the rest looked up from reference TRBV18 and TRBJ2-7, is NAGVMQNPRHLVRRRGQEARLRCSPMKGHSHVYWYRQLPEEGLKFMVYLQKENIIDESGMPKERFSAEFPKEGPSILRIQQVVRGDSAAYFCASSPGQVGHYEQYFGPGTRLTVT.

The genes are TRBV6-5 and TRBJ2-1, with D hard to call. Trimming stripped 2 bases from V and 1 base from J, with 9 bases between. From germline, CDR1 is MNHEY and CDR2 SVGAGI. The CDR3 consists of 15 residues. The CDR3 reads CASSYPGRSYNEQFF. The CDR3, as DNA: TGTGCCAGCAGTTACCCGGGCCGTTCCTACAATGAGCAGTTCTTC.

The rearrangement joins TRBV28 to TRBJ1-5; TRBD1 matches 7 bases. Trimming at V came to 3 bases and at J to 7 bases, leaving 3 bases not matched to a gene. Germline CDR1 reads MDHEN; CDR2 reads SYDVKM. The CDR3 is made up of 13 amino acids. The CDR3 sequence is CASSFTGVQPQHF. The CDR3 DNA reads TGTGCCAGCAGTTTTACAGGGGTCCAGCCCCAGCATTTT.

V gene TRBV10-1 combines with J gene TRBJ2-7, with 8 positions matching TRBD1. V lost 4 bases and J lost 0; bases outside the gene matches: 5. The CDR3 totals 15 residues. CDR1 and CDR2 (germline): WNHNN, SYGVQD (reference sequence). The CDR3 DNA is TGCGCCAGCAGTGTCGTGACAGGGGCCTCCTACGAGCAGTACTTC. Translating it yields CASSVVTGASYEQYF.

This clone was detected only once. This rearrangement joins TRBV6-5 to TRBJ1-2, with TRBD1 identical over 10 bases. V shed 7 bases, J shed 2 bases, and the junction held 7 bases outside the gene matches. Germline V gene data show CDR1 as MNHEY and CDR2 as SVGAGI. This CDR3 region has 15 residues. CDR3 DNA: TGTGCCAGCACTCGAGGGGGACAGGGGAACTATGGCTACACCTTC. Translated, it gives CASTRGGQGNYGYTF.

This rearrangement joins TRBV27 to TRBJ1-1; possible D gene TRBD1, 6 bases. Germline values: CDR1 MNHEY, CDR2 SMNVEV (reference sequence). V shed 3 bases and J shed 0 bases, with 14 bases lying between them. The CDR3 sequence is 16 residues long. The CDR3 sequence is CASSLRGLLMNTEAFF. In DNA form, the CDR3 reads TGTGCCAGCAGTTTGCGGGGGCTGCTCATGAACACTGAAGCTTTCTTT.

This chain joins TRBV3-1 (or the pseudogene TRBV3-2) and TRBJ1-1, with a possible D match to TRBD1 (5 bases). V lost 2 bases to trimming and J lost 8 bases, with 9 bases between them. The CDR3 is made up of 12 amino acids. Germline loops: CDR1 LGHDT, CDR2 YNNKEL (reference sequence). CDR3 sequence: CASSQTGQEAFF. The CDR3 DNA sequence: TGTGCCAGCAGCCAAACAGGCCAAGAAGCTTTCTTT.

The rearrangement joins TRBV5-1 to TRBJ1-2; a possible D gene is TRBD1 (5 bases). This CDR3 has 13 amino acids. V lost 3 bases and J 7 bases, leaving 13 bases between the germline ends. Looked up from germline, CDR1 is SGHRS and CDR2 is YFSETQ. Here the CDR3 reads CASSSHSGIGYTF. CDR3 DNA: TGCGCCAGCAGCTCGCACTCAGGGATTGGCTACACCTTC.

The chain has TRBV10-3 and TRBJ2-7, with TRBD2 identical over 13 bases. The V segment lost 3 bases and the J segment 0 bases; nucleotides outside the gene matches: 5. The CDR3 contains 17 residues. Germline V lookup: CDR1 ENHRY, CDR2 SYGVKD. CDR3 coding DNA: TGTGCCATCAGTGACCCCGGGACTAGCGGGGCCTCCTACGAGCAGTACTTC. Its protein product is CAISDPGTSGASYEQYF.